The entry that follows covers one TCR beta chain sequence. Clones were read by immunoSEQ multiplex PCR, and TCRdb kept only the in-frame ones, dropping some. The sample has around 1,900,000 clones; 93% are singletons. The data derive from a study of shared clonotypes between healthy human individuals. CD45RO negativity and positive selection for CCR7 defined naive CD8 cells, a population that excluded terminally differentiated effector memory CD45RA+ cells. The CDR3 runs 13 residues. Germline assignment: CDR1 LNHDA and CDR2 SQIVND (reference sequence). The V and J ends lost 8 bases and 6 bases respectively, with 14 bases between them.

This receptor was obtained from a man aged 18-30 years in good health. Some clones in this sample may be carry-over from other donors' samples. Sample: naive CD8+ T cells from PBMCs. The chain is built from TRBV19 and TRBJ2-1, with a tentative D call TRBD2 (5 bases). This chain's CDR3 is CASGEFEGNEQFF. The CDR3 DNA reads TGTGCCAGTGGGGAGTTCGAAGGCAATGAGCAGTTCTTC.